This TCR beta chain was documented in a study of blood T cells in healthy people across ages. General observations from the study: Among T cells, TCR beta diversity per million cells dropped roughly linearly as age rose.

The V end lost 4 bases, the J end lost 4 bases, and 12 bases lay between the germline ends. Germline lookup yields CDR1 SGHRS and CDR2 YFSETQ. The CDR3 is made up of 15 amino acids. Remarks on this clonotype: Its antigen is undetermined.

Samples each yielded at least 6 micrograms of total RNA. A second PCR of about 7 to 11 cycles used a sample-barcoded 5' primer and a J-beta primer mix. Researchers report that a template-switch adaptor with 12 random nucleotides tagged each cDNA molecule. MiXCR, run by TCRdb on the 5' RACE reads, gives a single entry per CDR3 protein. The sample includes 1.5 million to 2 million distinct CDR3 sequences, about 35% of them seen just once. Sequencing was done on a sample of blood. The sequence came from a young woman in good health. The chain recombines TRBV5-1 with TRBJ1-6; TRBD1 is a possible D gene (5 bases). The CDR3 DNA reads TGCGCCAGCAGCGCCGGGACGGATTATAATTCACCCCTCCACTTT. This sequence encodes CASSAGTDYNSPLHF.